This note documents a single TCR beta chain sequence. This entry belongs to a study of control samples from healthy donors and cancer patients. Sequencing was performed with immunoSEQ multiplex PCR; in TCRdb, only in-frame clones are kept and a portion is missing. This table has some 89,000 clones, roughly nine tenths appearing once. Germline V gene lookup returns CDR1 SGHNT and CDR2 YYREEE (reference sequence). V was clipped by 6 bases and J by 1 base; unmatched bases: 12. The length of the CDR3 is 18 residues. This clonotype was sampled from a man aged 30 to 45 in good health. The rearrangement joins TRBV5-4 to TRBJ2-3; 12 nucleotides match TRBD2. The source material was blood. The chain's CDR3 is CASKTTSGGTLRTDTQYF. The CDR3 DNA reads as TGTGCCAGCAAGACGACTAGCGGGGGAACCCTCCGCACAGATACGCAGTATTTT.